This TCR beta chain was obtained from a study of blood T cell repertoires in COVID-19. Background on the study: Researchers got acute and convalescent COVID-19 samples from the United States, Italy and Spain. Sample material is recorded as cDNA or gDNA derived from T cells, B-cell-depleted T cells, or PBMCs.

Source study methods: Amplification of reference gene primers provided the estimated nucleated cell counts. Profiling relied on immunoSEQ multiplex PCR, and the TCRdb table lists in-frame clones only, not all of them. V and J calls and clone size are those listed in that table; D and trimming were worked out from the DNA. The sample carries roughly 250,000 clones, 86% recorded once. The CDR3 is 15 residues long. Trimming left V 0 bases short and J 3 bases short, with 13 bases between. CDR1 is SGHRS and CDR2 is YFSETQ in the germline V gene. The J gene is TRBJ2-7, the V gene TRBV5-1; the D gene is possibly TRBD2 (6 bases). The sequence was collected from a man between 35 and 55 years old who had recovered from COVID-19. The sample consisted of peripheral blood. As DNA, the CDR3 is TGCGCCAGCAGCTTGGTGTGGGGAGGTGGCTACGAGCAGTACTTC. Translation: CASSLVWGGGYEQYF. Complete variable domain (other parts from reference TRBV5-1 and TRBJ2-7): KAGVTQTPRYLIKTRGQQVTLSCSPISGHRSVSWYQQTPGQGLQFLFEYFSETQRNKGNFPGRFSGRQFSNSRSEMNVSTLELGDSALYLCASSLVWGGGYEQYFGPGTRLTVT.